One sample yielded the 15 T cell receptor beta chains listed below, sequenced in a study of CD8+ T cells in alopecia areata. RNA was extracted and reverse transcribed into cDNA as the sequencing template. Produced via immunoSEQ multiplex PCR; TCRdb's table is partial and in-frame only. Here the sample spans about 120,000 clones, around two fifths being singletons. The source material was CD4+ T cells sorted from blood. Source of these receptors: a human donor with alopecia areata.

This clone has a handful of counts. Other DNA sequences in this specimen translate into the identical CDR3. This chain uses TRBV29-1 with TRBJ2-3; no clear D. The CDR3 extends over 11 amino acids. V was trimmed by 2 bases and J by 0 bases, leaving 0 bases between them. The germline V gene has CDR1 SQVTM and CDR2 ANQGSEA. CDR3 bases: TGCAGCGTTGAAAGCACAGATACGCAGTATTTT. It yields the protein CSVESTDTQYF.

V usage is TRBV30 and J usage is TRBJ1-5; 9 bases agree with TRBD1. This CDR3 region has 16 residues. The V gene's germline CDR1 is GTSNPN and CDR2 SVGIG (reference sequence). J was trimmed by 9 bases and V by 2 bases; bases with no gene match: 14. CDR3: CAWSRKRTGAPMPQHF. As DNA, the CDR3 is TGTGCCTGGAGTCGAAAACGGACAGGGGCGCCGATGCCCCAGCATTTT.

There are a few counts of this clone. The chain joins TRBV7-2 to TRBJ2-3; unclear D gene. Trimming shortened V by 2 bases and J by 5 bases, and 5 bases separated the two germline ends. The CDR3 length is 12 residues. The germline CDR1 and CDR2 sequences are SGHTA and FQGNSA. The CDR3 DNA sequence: TGTGCCAGCAGCTTATATAGAGATACGCAGTATTTT. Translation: CASSLYRDTQYF.

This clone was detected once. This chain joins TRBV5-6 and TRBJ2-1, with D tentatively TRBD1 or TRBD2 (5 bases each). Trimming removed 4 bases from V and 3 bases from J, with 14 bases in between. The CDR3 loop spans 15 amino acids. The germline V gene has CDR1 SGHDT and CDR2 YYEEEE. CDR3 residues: CASSPGPTHYNEQFF. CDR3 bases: TGTGCCAGCAGCCCGGGACCGACCCACTACAATGAGCAGTTCTTC. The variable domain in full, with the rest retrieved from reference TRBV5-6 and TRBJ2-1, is DAGVTQSPTHLIKTRGQQVTLRCSPKSGHDTVSWYQQALGQGPQFIFQYYEEEERQRGNFPDRFSGHQFPNYSSELNVNALLLGDSALYLCASSPGPTHYNEQFFGPGTRLTVL.

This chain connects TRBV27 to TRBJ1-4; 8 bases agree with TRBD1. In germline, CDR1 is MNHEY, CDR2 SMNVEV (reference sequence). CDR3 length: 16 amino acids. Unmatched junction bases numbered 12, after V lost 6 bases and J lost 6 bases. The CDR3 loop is CASSPLGAGGDEKLFF. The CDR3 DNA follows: TGTGCCAGCAGCCCCCTAGGGGCAGGGGGCGATGAAAAACTGTTTTTT.

The CDR3 bases are TGTGCCATCAGCTCGCACAGTGAAAACATTCAGTACTTC. It is translated as CAISSHSENIQYF. This chain uses TRBV10-3 with TRBJ2-4; no clear D. Germline CDR1 and CDR2: ENHRY and SYGVKD. Trimming stripped 6 bases from V and 5 bases from J, with 11 bases between. The CDR3 runs 13 residues.

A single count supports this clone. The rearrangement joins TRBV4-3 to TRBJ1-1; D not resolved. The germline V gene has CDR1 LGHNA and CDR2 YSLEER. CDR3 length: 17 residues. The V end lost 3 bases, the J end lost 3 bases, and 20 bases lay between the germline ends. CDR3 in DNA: TGCGCCAGCAGCCACCTCCCTTACACAGCCGGGGACACTGAAGCTTTCTTT. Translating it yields CASSHLPYTAGDTEAFF.

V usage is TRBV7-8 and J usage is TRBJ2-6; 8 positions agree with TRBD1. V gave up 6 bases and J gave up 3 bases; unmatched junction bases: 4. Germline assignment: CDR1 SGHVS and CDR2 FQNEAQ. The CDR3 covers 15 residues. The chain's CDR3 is CASSSRGLGANVLTF. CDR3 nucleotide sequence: TGTGCCAGCAGTTCCAGGGGGCTTGGGGCCAACGTCCTGACTTTC.

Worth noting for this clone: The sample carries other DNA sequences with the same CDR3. CDR3 DNA sequence: TGCAGTGCTAGCGGGGGAGATACGCAGTATTTT. Its protein product is CSASGGDTQYF. V gene TRBV20-1 combines with J gene TRBJ2-3; a possible D gene is TRBD2 (6 bases). This CDR3 spans 11 amino acids. Trimming removed 3 bases at V and 5 bases at J, with 6 bases between. Germline V gives CDR1 DFQATT, CDR2 SNEGSKA (reference sequence).

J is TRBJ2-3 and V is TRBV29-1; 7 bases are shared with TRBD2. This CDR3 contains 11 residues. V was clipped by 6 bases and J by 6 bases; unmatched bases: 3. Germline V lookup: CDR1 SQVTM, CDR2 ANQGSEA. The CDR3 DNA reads TGCAGCGTGGGGGGGAGGGATACGCAGTATTTT. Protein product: CSVGGRDTQYF.

The CDR3 DNA reads as TGTGCCAGCAGCTTTTCGTCTGGGACAGGGAGCGATACGCAGTATTTT. It codes for CASSFSSGTGSDTQYF. The rearrangement links TRBV7-9 to TRBJ2-3; TRBD1 matches 9 bases. Trimming removed 3 bases from V and 6 bases from J; junction bases left unmatched: 10. Germline V gives CDR1 SEHNR, CDR2 FQNEAQ (reference sequence). This CDR3 region has 16 residues.

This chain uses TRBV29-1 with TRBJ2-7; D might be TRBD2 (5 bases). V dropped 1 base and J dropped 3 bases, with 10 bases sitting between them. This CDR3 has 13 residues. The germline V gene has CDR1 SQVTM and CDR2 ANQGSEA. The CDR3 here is CSVEGHGDYEQYF. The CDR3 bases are TGCAGCGTTGAAGGCCACGGGGACTACGAGCAGTACTTC.

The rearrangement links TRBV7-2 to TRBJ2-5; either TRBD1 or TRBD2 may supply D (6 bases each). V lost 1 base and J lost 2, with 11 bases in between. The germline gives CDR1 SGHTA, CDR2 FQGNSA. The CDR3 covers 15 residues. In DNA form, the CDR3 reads TGTGCCAGCAGCTTAGGTTGGAGGGGGCAAGAGACCCAGTACTTC. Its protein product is CASSLGWRGQETQYF.

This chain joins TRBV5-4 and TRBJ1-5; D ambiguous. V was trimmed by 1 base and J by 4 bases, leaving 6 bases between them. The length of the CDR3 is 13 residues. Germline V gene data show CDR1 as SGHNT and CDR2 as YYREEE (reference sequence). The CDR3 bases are TGTGCCAGCAGCTTGACCCCGAATCAGCCCCAGCATTTT. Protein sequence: CASSLTPNQPQHF.

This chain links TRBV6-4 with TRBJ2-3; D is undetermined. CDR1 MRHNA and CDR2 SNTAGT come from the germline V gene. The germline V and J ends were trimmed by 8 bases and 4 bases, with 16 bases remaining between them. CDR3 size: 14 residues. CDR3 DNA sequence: TGTGCCAGCCGTGTGGAGTCAGTGTCAGATACGCAGTATTTT. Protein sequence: CASRVESVSDTQYF.